This record covers a single T cell receptor (beta chain). Using immunoSEQ multiplex PCR, the repertoire was profiled, and TCRdb retains in-frame clones only, with some absent. There are 150,000 to 200,000 clones in the sample; roughly 87% occur only once, and 8% to 9.5% lies in the top ten. This sample is part of a study of blood T cell repertoires in COVID-19. The clonotype comes from a woman in her seventies with acute or convalescent COVID-19. The sample was peripheral blood.

The CDR3 loop is CASSVLGEVTGELFF. CDR3 DNA sequence: TGTGCCAGCAGCGTTCTCGGCGAGGTCACCGGGGAGCTGTTTTTT. The rearrangement uses TRBV9 and TRBJ2-2; D remains ambiguous. This CDR3 region has 15 residues. V was pared by 2 bases and J by 4 bases, with 12 bases between. CDR1 and CDR2 (germline): SGDLS, YYNGEE.